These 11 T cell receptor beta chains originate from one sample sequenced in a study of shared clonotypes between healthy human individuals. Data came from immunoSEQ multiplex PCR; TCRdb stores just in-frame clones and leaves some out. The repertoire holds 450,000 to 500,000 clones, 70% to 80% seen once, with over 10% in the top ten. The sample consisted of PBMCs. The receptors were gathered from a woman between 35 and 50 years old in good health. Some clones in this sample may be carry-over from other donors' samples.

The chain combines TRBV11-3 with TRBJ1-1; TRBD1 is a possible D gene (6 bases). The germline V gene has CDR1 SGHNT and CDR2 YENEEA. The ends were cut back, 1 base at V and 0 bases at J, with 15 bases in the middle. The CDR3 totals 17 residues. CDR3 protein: CASSLVEETGLNTEAFF. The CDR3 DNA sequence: TGTGCCAGCAGCTTAGTAGAGGAGACAGGACTGAACACTGAAGCTTTCTTT.

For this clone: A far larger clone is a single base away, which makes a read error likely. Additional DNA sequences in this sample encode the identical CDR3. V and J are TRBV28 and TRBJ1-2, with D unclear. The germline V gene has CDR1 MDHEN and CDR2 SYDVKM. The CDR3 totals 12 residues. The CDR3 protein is CASSPGFRGYTF. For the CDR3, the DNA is TGCGCCAGCAGCCCTGGGTTTAGGGGCTACACCTTC.

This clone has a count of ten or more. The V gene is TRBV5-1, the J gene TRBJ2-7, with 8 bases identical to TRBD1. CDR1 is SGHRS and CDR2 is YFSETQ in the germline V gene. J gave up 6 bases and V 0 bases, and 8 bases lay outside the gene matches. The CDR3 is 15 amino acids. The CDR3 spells CASSLAGTGGGEQYF. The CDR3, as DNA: TGCGCCAGCAGCTTGGCCGGGACAGGAGGGGGCGAGCAGTACTTC.

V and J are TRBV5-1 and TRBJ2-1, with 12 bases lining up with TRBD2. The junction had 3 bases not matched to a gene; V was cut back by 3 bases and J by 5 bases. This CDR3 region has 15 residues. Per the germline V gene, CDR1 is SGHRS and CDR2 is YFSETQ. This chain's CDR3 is CASSSLAGGNNEQFF. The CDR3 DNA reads TGCGCCAGCAGCTCCCTAGCGGGAGGGAACAATGAGCAGTTCTTC.

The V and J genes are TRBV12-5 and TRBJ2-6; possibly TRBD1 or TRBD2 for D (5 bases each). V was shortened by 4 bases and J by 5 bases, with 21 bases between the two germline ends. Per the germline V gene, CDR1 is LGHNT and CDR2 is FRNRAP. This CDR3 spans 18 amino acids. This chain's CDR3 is CASGWTAAGQSRANVLTF. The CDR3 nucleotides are TGTGCTAGTGGTTGGACTGCTGCAGGACAAAGTCGGGCCAACGTCCTGACTTTC.

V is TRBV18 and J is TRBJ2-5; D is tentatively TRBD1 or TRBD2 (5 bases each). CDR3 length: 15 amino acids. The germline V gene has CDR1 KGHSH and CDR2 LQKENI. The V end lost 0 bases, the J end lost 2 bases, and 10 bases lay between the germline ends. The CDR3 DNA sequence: TGTGCCAGCTCACCACCTTCGGGGCAGCAAGAGACCCAGTACTTC. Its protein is CASSPPSGQQETQYF.

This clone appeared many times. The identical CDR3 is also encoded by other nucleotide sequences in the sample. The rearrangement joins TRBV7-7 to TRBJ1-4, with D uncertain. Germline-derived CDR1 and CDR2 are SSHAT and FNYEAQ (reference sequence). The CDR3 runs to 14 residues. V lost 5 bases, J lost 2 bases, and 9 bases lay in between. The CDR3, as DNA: TGTGCCAGCAGCCCCGGTGGGACTAATGAAAAACTGTTTTTT. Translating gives CASSPGGTNEKLFF. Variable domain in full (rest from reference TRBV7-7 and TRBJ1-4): GAGVSQSPRYKVTKRGQDVTLRCDPISSHATLYWYQQALGQGPEFLTYFNYEAQPDKSGLPSDRFSAERPEGSISTLTIQRTEQRDSAMYRCASSPGGTNEKLFFGSGTQLSVL.

The DNA for the CDR3 is TGTGCCAGCAGCCAAGAAATTTTGTCAGATACGCAGTATTTT. This encodes CASSQEILSDTQYF. The chain is built from TRBV4-2 and TRBJ2-3; D call uncertain. Trimming left V 0 bases short and J 4 bases short, with 8 bases between. The CDR3 sequence is 14 residues long. Germline assignment: CDR1 LGHNA and CDR2 YNFKEQ.

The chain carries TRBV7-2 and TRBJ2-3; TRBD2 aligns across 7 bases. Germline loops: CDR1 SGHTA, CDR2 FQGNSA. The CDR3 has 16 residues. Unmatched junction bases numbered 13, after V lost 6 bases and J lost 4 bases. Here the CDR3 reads CASSLRGAGVPDTQYF. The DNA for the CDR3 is TGTGCCAGCAGTTTGAGAGGGGCGGGAGTCCCAGATACGCAGTATTTT.

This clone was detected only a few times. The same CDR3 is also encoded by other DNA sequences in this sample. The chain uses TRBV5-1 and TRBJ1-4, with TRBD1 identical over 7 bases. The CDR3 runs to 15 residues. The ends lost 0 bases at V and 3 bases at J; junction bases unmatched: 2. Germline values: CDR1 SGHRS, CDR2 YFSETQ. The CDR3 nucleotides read TGCGCCAGCAGCTTGGCGGGGACAGCTAATGAAAAACTGTTTTTT. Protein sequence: CASSLAGTANEKLFF.

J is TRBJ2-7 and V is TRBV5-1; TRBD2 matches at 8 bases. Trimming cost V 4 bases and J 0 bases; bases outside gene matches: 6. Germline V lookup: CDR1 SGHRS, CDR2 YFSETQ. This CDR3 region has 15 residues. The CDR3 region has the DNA TGCGCCAGCAGCGCACCGGGACTAGGCTCCTACGAGCAGTACTTC. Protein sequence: CASSAPGLGSYEQYF.